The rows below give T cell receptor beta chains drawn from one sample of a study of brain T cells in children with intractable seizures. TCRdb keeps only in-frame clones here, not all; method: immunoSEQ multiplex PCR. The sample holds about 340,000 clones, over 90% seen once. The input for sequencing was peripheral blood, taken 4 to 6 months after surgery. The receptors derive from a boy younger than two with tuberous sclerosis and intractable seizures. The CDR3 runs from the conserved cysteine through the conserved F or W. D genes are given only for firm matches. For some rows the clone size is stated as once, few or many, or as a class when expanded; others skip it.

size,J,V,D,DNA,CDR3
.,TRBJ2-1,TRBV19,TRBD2,TGTGCCAGTAGTGTGACTAGCGGGAGACTGGATGAGCAGTTCTTC,CASSVTSGRLDEQFF
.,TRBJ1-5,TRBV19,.,TGTGCCAGTAGTATAGACGGGCTGGGCAGCAATCAGCCCCAGCATTTT,CASSIDGLGSNQPQHF
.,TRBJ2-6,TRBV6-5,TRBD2,TGTGCCAGCAGTTACGGGAGGGAACCTGGGGCCAACGTCCTGACTTTC,CASSYGREPGANVLTF
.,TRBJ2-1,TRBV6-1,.,TGTGCCAGCAGTGAACCAGGGGTCAATGAGCAGTTCTTC,CASSEPGVNEQFF
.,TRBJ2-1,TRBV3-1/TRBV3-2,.,TGTGCCAGCAGCCAAGATAAGAACACCTACAATGAGCAGTTCTTC,CASSQDKNTYNEQFF
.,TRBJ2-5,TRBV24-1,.,TGTGCCACCAGGAGGACAGCTCAAGAGACCCAGTACTTC,CATRRTAQETQYF
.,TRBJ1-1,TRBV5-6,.,TGTGCCAGCAGCTTAAACCCTAATCCTGAAGCTTTCTTT,CASSLNPNPEAFF
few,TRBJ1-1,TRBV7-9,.,TGTGCCAGCAGCTTAGGCATTGGGCCCTTGCTTGAGGCTTTCTTT,CASSLGIGPLLEAFF
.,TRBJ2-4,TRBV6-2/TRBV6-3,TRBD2,TGTGCCAGCAGTGGGACTAGCGGGCGGGGGGCCAAAAACATTCAGTACTTC,CASSGTSGRGAKNIQYF
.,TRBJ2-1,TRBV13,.,TGTGCCAGCAGCCTAGGGAGGGGGGATGAGCAGTTCTTC,CASSLGRGDEQFF
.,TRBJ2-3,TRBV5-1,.,TGCGCCAGCAGCTTGTCCTTCACAGATACGCAGTATTTT,CASSLSFTDTQYF
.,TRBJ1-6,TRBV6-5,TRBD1,TGTGCCAGCAGCTATGAAGGGACAGCCAATTCACCCCTCCACTTT,CASSYEGTANSPLHF
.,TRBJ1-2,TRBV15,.,TGTGCCACCAGCAGAGATGGCGGGGCGGGGGGCTACACCTTC,CATSRDGGAGGYTF
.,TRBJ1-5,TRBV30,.,TGTGCCTGGAGTAAGGATAGCAATCAGCCCCAGCATTTT,CAWSKDSNQPQHF
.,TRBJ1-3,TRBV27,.,TGTGCCAGCAGTCTCACAGGGCTCTCTGGAAACACCATATATTTT,CASSLTGLSGNTIYF
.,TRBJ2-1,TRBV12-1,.,TGTGCCAGCAGCTTTTTCGCGGGGGAGTACAATGAGCAGTTCTTC,CASSFFAGEYNEQFF
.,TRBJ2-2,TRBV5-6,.,TGTGCCAGCAGCTTGTATCTAACCGGGGAGCTGTTTTTT,CASSLYLTGELFF
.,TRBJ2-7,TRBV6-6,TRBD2,TGTGCCAGCAGTTACCCGACGGGGCTAGCGGGAGGCGAGCAGTACTTC,CASSYPTGLAGGEQYF
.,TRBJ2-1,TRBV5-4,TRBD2,TGTGCCAGCAGCTTGGATTTTAGGGGACTAGAGCAGTTCTTC,CASSLDFRGLEQFF
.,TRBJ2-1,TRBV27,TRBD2,TGTGCCAGCAGACCTTTAGCGGGAGGGCCCGGTGAGCAGTTCTTC,CASRPLAGGPGEQFF
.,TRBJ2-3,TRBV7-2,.,TGTGCCAGCAACGAAAATTCCGCAGATACGCAGTATTTT,CASNENSADTQYF
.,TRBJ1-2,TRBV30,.,TGTGCCTGGAGGGGGGGAGGGTCTAAGGGCTACACCTTC,CAWRGGGSKGYTF
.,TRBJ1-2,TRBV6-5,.,TGTGCCAGCAGTTATGGTCCCTTCTATGGCTACACCTTC,CASSYGPFYGYTF
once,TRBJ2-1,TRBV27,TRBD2,TGTGCCAGCAGCGCGGTAGGGACTAGGAAGCGCGATGAGCAGTTCTTC,CASSAVGTRKRDEQFF
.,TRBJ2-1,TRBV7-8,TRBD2,TGTGCCAGCAGCTTAGACTTGGGACTAGCTGACTCCTACAATGAGCAGTTCTTC,CASSLDLGLADSYNEQFF
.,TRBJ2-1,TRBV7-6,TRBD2,TGTGCCAGCAGCTTTCGGCTAGCGGGGGTCCATGAGCAGTTCTTC,CASSFRLAGVHEQFF
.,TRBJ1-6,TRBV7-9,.,TGTGCCAGCACTATAGGACAGAATAATTCACCCCTCCACTTT,CASTIGQNNSPLHF
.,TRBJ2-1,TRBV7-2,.,TGTGCCAGCAGCTTAGCGAGGCGGGGATCAGATGAGCAGTTCTTC,CASSLARRGSDEQFF
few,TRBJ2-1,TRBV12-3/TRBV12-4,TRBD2,TGTGCCAGCGTGGCTAGCGGGAGGGACGAGCAGTTCTTC,CASVASGRDEQFF
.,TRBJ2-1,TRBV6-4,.,TGTGCCAGCAGTGAAGGTTTGGGAAATGAGCAGTTCTTC,CASSEGLGNEQFF
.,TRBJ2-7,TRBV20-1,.,TGCAGTGCTAGTACAGGGTCGAGTGAGCAGTACTTC,CSASTGSSEQYF
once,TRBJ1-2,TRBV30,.,TGTGCCTGGAGCTTTGAAGGGGGGTATTCTGGCTACACCTTC,CAWSFEGGYSGYTF
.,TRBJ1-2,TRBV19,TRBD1,TGTGCCGGGGCCGACAGGGAAGATGGCTACACCTTC,CAGADREDGYTF
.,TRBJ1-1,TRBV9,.,TGTGCCAGCAGCGTTTACGGAGAAGGGACTGAAGCTTTCTTT,CASSVYGEGTEAFF
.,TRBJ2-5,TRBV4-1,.,TGCGCCAGCTCCGGAGGGCCCGAGACCCAGTACTTC,CASSGGPETQYF
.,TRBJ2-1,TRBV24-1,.,TGTGCCACCAGTGATTCCGCGGGGCTCAACAATGAGCAGTTCTTC,CATSDSAGLNNEQFF
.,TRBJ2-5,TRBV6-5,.,TGTGCCAGTCGTCGGCAAGAGACCCAGTACTTC,CASRRQETQYF